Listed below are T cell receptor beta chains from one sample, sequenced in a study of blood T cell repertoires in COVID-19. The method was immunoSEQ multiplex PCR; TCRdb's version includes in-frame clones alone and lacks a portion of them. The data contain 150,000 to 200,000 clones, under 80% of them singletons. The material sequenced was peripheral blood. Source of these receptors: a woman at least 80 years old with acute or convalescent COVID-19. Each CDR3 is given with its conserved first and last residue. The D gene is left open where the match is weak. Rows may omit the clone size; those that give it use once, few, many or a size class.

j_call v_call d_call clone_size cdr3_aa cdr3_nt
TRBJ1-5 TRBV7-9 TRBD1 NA CASSLGFQGEVNQPQHF TGTGCCAGCAGCTTAGGCTTTCAGGGGGAAGTCAATCAGCCCCAGCATTTT
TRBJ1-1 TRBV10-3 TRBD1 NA CAISESNRGLFTEAFF TGTGCCATCAGTGAGTCAAACAGGGGCCTTTTCACTGAAGCTTTCTTT
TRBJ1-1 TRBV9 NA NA CASSVGAGLGNTEAFF TGTGCCAGCAGCGTAGGGGCAGGCTTGGGGAACACTGAAGCTTTCTTT
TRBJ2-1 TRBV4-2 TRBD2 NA CASSQNDPMASGNEQFF TGTGCCAGCAGCCAAAATGACCCGATGGCTAGCGGAAATGAGCAGTTCTTC
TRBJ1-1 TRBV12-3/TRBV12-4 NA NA CASSGHPPSFAFF TGTGCCAGCAGTGGCCACCCGCCCTCTTTCGCTTTCTTT
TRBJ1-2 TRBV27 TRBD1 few CASSLRPQGGYGYTF TGTGCCAGCAGTTTAAGGCCTCAGGGGGGCTATGGCTACACCTTC
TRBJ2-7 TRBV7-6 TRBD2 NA CASSPTLGLAGGGEQYF TGTGCCAGCAGCCCCACCTTAGGACTAGCGGGAGGTGGCGAGCAGTACTTC
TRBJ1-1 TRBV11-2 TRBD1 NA CASSRDRMNTEAFF TGTGCCAGCAGCCGGGACAGGATGAACACTGAAGCTTTCTTT
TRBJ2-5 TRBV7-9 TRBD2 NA CASSLMLAGAETQYF TGTGCCAGCAGCTTAATGCTAGCGGGAGCAGAGACCCAGTACTTC
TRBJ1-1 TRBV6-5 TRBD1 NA CASIPTGGGTEAFF TGTGCCAGCATCCCTACAGGGGGCGGCACTGAAGCTTTCTTT
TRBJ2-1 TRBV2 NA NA CATVRGNEQFF TGTGCCACCGTCCGGGGGAATGAGCAGTTCTTC
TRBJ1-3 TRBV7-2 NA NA CASSSPGRNTIYF TGTGCCAGCAGCTCGCCAGGAAGAAACACCATATATTTT
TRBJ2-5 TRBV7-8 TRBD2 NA CASSQIVGGTGETQYF TGTGCCAGCAGCCAAATTGTCGGGGGGACCGGAGAGACCCAGTACTTC
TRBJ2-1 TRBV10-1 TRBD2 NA CASSEPSLAGGTNEQFF TGCGCCAGCAGTGAGCCCTCACTAGCGGGAGGGACCAATGAGCAGTTCTTC
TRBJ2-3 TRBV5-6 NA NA CASSLGVSDTQYF TGTGCCAGCAGCTTGGGAGTATCAGATACGCAGTATTTT
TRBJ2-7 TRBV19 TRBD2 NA CASSPLAVSYEQYF TGTGCCAGTAGTCCACTAGCGGTCTCCTACGAGCAGTACTTC
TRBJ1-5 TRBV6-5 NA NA CASSYSAGRHQPQHF TGTGCCAGCAGTTACTCGGCAGGCCGCCATCAGCCCCAGCATTTT
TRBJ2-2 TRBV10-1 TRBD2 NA CASSESEAGTTGELFF TGCGCCAGCAGTGAGTCCGAAGCGGGGACTACCGGGGAGCTGTTTTTT
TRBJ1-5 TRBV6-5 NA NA CASSYGVSQPQHF TGTGCCAGCAGTTACGGAGTTAGTCAGCCCCAGCATTTT
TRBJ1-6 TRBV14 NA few CASSLRTQNSPLHF TGTGCCAGCAGCCTCCGGACACAAAATTCACCCCTCCACTTT
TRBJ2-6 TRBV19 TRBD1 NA CASSTTGGTGANVLTF TGTGCCAGTAGTACGACAGGGGGAACTGGGGCCAACGTCCTGACTTTC
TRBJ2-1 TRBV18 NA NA CASSPPAGLNEQFF TGTGCCAGCTCACCACCGGCAGGGTTGAATGAGCAGTTCTTC
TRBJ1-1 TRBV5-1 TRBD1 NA CASSSGTGANTEAFF TGCGCCAGCAGCTCCGGGACAGGGGCGAACACTGAAGCTTTCTTT
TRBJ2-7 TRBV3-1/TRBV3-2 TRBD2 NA CASTTSGGYEQYF TGTGCCAGTACAACTAGCGGCGGCTACGAGCAGTACTTC
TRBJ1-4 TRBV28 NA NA CASSFQAGEKLFF TGTGCCAGCAGTTTTCAGGCGGGTGAAAAACTGTTTTTT
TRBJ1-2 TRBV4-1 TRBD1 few CASSRGQGERYGYTF TGCGCCAGCAGCCGGGGACAGGGTGAGAGGTATGGCTACACCTTC
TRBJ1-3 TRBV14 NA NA CASSQGTAGNTIYF TGTGCCAGCAGCCAAGGGACAGCTGGAAACACCATATATTTT
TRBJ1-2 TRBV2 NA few CASSESGFFYGYTF TGTGCCAGCAGTGAATCAGGGTTTTTTTATGGCTACACCTTC
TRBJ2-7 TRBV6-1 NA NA CASSEAGTLTDEQYF TGTGCCAGCAGTGAGGCCGGGACACTGACGGACGAGCAGTACTTC
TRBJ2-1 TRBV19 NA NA CASSIPPAGSSDNEQFF TGTGCCAGTAGTATCCCCCCGGCAGGGTCATCGGACAATGAGCAGTTCTTC
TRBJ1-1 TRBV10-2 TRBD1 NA CASRDRGTEAFF TGCGCCAGCCGGGACAGAGGCACTGAAGCTTTCTTT
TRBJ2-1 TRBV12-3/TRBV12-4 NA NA CASSSDKFEQFF TGTGCCAGCAGTTCGGACAAATTCGAGCAGTTCTTC
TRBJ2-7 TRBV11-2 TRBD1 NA CASLPTGAYVEQYF TGTGCCAGCCTTCCGACAGGGGCGTATGTGGAGCAGTACTTC
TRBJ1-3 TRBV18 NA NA CASSPPVVQASGNTIYF TGTGCCAGCTCACCACCGGTGGTACAGGCCTCTGGAAACACCATATATTTT
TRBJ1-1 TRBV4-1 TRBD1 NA CASSLGQAGTEAFF TGCGCCAGCAGCCTTGGACAGGCGGGCACTGAAGCTTTCTTT
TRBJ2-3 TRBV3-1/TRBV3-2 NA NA CASSQPGHGTDTQYF TGTGCCAGCAGCCAGCCGGGACACGGAACGGATACGCAGTATTTT
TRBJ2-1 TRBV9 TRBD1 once CASRASGTGANEQFF TGTGCCAGCAGAGCCTCCGGGACAGGGGCCAATGAGCAGTTCTTC
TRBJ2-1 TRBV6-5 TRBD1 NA CASSPKGQGYNEQFF TGTGCCAGCAGTCCCAAGGGACAGGGCTACAATGAGCAGTTCTTC
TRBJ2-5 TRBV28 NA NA CASSPQKETQYF TGTGCCAGCAGTCCGCAGAAAGAGACCCAGTACTTC
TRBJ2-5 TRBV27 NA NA CASSLSYQETQYF TGTGCCAGCAGTCTGAGCTACCAAGAGACCCAGTACTTC
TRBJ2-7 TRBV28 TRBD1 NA CASRGQGASYEQYF TGTGCCAGCAGGGGACAGGGGGCTTCCTACGAGCAGTACTTC
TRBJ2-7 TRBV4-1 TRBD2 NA CASSGVGGVYEQYF TGCGCCAGCAGTGGCGTGGGAGGGGTCTACGAGCAGTACTTC
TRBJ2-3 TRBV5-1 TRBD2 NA CASSRLGLEIADTQYF TGCGCCAGCAGCCGATTAGGACTAGAGATCGCAGATACGCAGTATTTT
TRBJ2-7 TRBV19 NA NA CASSIDFRGTISYEQYF TGTGCCAGTAGTATAGATTTTCGCGGGACCATCTCCTACGAGCAGTACTTC
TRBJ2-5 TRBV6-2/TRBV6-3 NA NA CASSYSQGVETQYF TGTGCCAGCAGTTACAGTCAGGGCGTAGAGACCCAGTACTTC
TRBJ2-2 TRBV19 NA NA CASRPVANTGELFF TGTGCCAGCCGCCCAGTTGCGAACACCGGGGAGCTGTTTTTT
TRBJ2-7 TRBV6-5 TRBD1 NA CASRNPGTDEQYF TGTGCCAGCAGGAACCCCGGGACAGACGAGCAGTACTTC
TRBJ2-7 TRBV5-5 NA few CASSLRIGEAYEQYF TGTGCCAGCAGCTTGAGGATAGGGGAGGCCTACGAGCAGTACTTC
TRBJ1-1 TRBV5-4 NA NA CASSFSSEAFF TGTGCCAGCAGCTTCAGTTCTGAAGCTTTCTTT
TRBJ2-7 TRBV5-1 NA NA CASSLGDKSHEQYF TGCGCCAGCAGCTTGGGGGACAAATCCCACGAGCAGTACTTC
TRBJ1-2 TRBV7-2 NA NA CASSLGANYGYTF TGTGCCAGCAGCTTAGGGGCGAACTATGGCTACACCTTC
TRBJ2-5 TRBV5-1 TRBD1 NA CASSRSDRGEETQYF TGCGCCAGCAGCCGAAGCGACAGGGGAGAAGAGACCCAGTACTTC
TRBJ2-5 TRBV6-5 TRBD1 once CASSSGTGIQTQYF TGTGCCAGCAGTTCCGGGACAGGGATTCAGACCCAGTACTTC
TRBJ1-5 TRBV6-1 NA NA CASSELAASGNQPQHF TGTGCCAGCAGTGAACTCGCGGCTTCGGGCAATCAGCCCCAGCATTTT